A selection of T cell receptor beta chains follows, all from one sample in a study of T cells after yellow fever vaccination. In TCRdb, the 5' RACE reads were re-called with MiXCR into one record per CDR3 protein. The sample includes hundreds of thousands of distinct CDR3 sequences, approximately 9% seen only once; the top ten take 18%. Material: PBMCs, obtained on the day of the first yellow fever vaccination. The source is a man aged 18 to 29 who received the YFV17D yellow fever vaccine. CDR3s include the opening cysteine and the closing phenylalanine or tryptophan. The order of the fields is V gene, J gene, clone size, D gene, CDR3 protein, CDR3 DNA. The D gene is left open where the match is weak. For some rows the clone size is stated as once, few or many, or as a class when expanded; others skip it.

V gene: TRBV4-2
J gene: TRBJ2-5
clone size: few
D gene: NA
CDR3 protein: CASSQGITEGAQETQYF
CDR3 DNA: TGTGCCAGCAGCCAAGGGATTACGGAGGGAGCCCAAGAGACCCAGTACTTC

V gene: TRBV6-2/TRBV6-3
J gene: TRBJ2-3
clone size: many
D gene: NA
CDR3 protein: CASSYPDTQYF
CDR3 DNA: TGTGCCAGCAGTTACCCAGATACGCAGTATTTT

V gene: TRBV6-2/TRBV6-3
J gene: TRBJ2-1
clone size: many
D gene: NA
CDR3 protein: CASSYTTDHPRQFF
CDR3 DNA: TGTGCCAGCAGTTATACAACGGATCACCCTCGGCAGTTCTTC

V gene: TRBV21-1
J gene: TRBJ2-1
clone size: NA
D gene: NA
CDR3 protein: CASSKAGGGPSSYNEQFF
CDR3 DNA: TGTGCCAGCAGCAAAGCCGGCGGGGGGCCTAGCTCCTACAATGAGCAGTTCTTC

V gene: TRBV3-1
J gene: TRBJ1-5
clone size: many
D gene: NA
CDR3 protein: CASSQDINQPQHF
CDR3 DNA: TGTGCCAGCAGCCAAGACATCAATCAGCCCCAGCATTTT

V gene: TRBV2
J gene: TRBJ2-5
clone size: NA
D gene: NA
CDR3 protein: CASSEGVGETQYF
CDR3 DNA: TGTGCCAGCAGTGAAGGGGTGGGGGAGACCCAGTACTTC

V gene: TRBV7-7
J gene: TRBJ2-1
clone size: NA
D gene: TRBD2
CDR3 protein: CASSLAASGGNEQFF
CDR3 DNA: TGTGCTAGCAGCTTAGCGGCCAGCGGGGGAAATGAGCAGTTCTTC

V gene: TRBV4-3
J gene: TRBJ1-4
clone size: NA
D gene: NA
CDR3 protein: CASSQDPGGREKLFF
CDR3 DNA: TGCGCCAGCAGCCAAGATCCGGGGGGGCGTGAAAAACTGTTTTTT

V gene: TRBV9
J gene: TRBJ2-1
clone size: few
D gene: TRBD2
CDR3 protein: CASSESGVNYNEQFF
CDR3 DNA: TGTGCCAGCAGCGAAAGCGGGGTCAACTACAATGAGCAGTTCTTC

V gene: TRBV15
J gene: TRBJ2-1
clone size: many
D gene: NA
CDR3 protein: CATSRSRGLNNEQFF
CDR3 DNA: TGTGCCACCAGCAGATCTAGGGGACTGAACAATGAGCAGTTCTTC

V gene: TRBV5-6
J gene: TRBJ1-1
clone size: NA
D gene: TRBD1
CDR3 protein: CASSWTGGAWAFF
CDR3 DNA: TGTGCCAGCAGCTGGACAGGGGGCGCATGGGCTTTCTTT

V gene: TRBV12-3/TRBV12-4
J gene: TRBJ2-1
clone size: NA
D gene: NA
CDR3 protein: CASSPPSRYEQFF
CDR3 DNA: TGTGCCAGCAGCCCTCCCTCCCGGTATGAGCAGTTCTTC

V gene: TRBV5-1
J gene: TRBJ2-3
clone size: many
D gene: NA
CDR3 protein: CASSLAVRGGTDTQYF
CDR3 DNA: TGCGCCAGCAGCTTGGCCGTCAGGGGCGGCACAGATACGCAGTATTTT

V gene: TRBV7-2
J gene: TRBJ2-3
clone size: few
D gene: NA
CDR3 protein: CASSQAPDYTDTQYF
CDR3 DNA: TGTGCCAGCAGCCAGGCGCCGGACTACACAGATACGCAGTATTTT

V gene: TRBV4-2
J gene: TRBJ1-4
clone size: NA
D gene: NA
CDR3 protein: CASSQDFGGATNEKLFF
CDR3 DNA: TGTGCCAGCAGCCAAGACTTTGGGGGGGCAACTAATGAAAAACTGTTTTTT

V gene: TRBV5-1
J gene: TRBJ2-2
clone size: NA
D gene: NA
CDR3 protein: CASSTLPTGELFF
CDR3 DNA: TGCGCCAGCAGCACCTTACCTACCGGGGAGCTGTTTTTT

V gene: TRBV3-1
J gene: TRBJ1-2
clone size: many
D gene: NA
CDR3 protein: CASRSPLGHGYTF
CDR3 DNA: TGTGCCAGCAGGTCGCCTTTGGGCCATGGCTACACCTTC

V gene: TRBV4-2
J gene: TRBJ2-1
clone size: few
D gene: TRBD2
CDR3 protein: CASSPGLAGTSSYNEQFF
CDR3 DNA: TGTGCCAGCAGCCCGGGACTAGCGGGGACGAGCTCCTACAATGAGCAGTTCTTC

V gene: TRBV6-5
J gene: TRBJ2-1
clone size: NA
D gene: NA
CDR3 protein: CASSYSTFNEQFF
CDR3 DNA: TGTGCCAGCAGTTACTCGACTTTCAATGAGCAGTTCTTC

V gene: TRBV12-3/TRBV12-4
J gene: TRBJ1-5
clone size: many
D gene: NA
CDR3 protein: CASSLASGNNQPQHF
CDR3 DNA: TGTGCCAGCAGTTTAGCGTCAGGTAACAATCAGCCCCAGCATTTT

V gene: TRBV28
J gene: TRBJ1-5
clone size: many
D gene: NA
CDR3 protein: CASSYYRQPQHF
CDR3 DNA: TGTGCCAGCAGTTATTACCGGCAGCCCCAGCATTTT

V gene: TRBV20-1
J gene: TRBJ1-1
clone size: NA
D gene: TRBD1
CDR3 protein: CSARPGGPGQGVTEAFF
CDR3 DNA: TGCAGTGCTAGACCGGGAGGACCGGGACAGGGTGTGACTGAAGCTTTCTTT

V gene: TRBV20-1
J gene: TRBJ1-1
clone size: few
D gene: NA
CDR3 protein: CSARPLMNTEAFF
CDR3 DNA: TGCAGTGCACGGCCCTTAATGAACACTGAAGCTTTCTTT

V gene: TRBV18
J gene: TRBJ1-5
clone size: few
D gene: NA
CDR3 protein: CASSPANYNQPQHF
CDR3 DNA: TGTGCCAGCTCACCCGCGAACTACAATCAGCCCCAGCATTTT

V gene: TRBV24-1
J gene: TRBJ2-3
clone size: few
D gene: TRBD1
CDR3 protein: CATSVGQGWPDTQYF
CDR3 DNA: TGTGCCACCAGTGTCGGACAGGGGTGGCCCGATACGCAGTATTTT

V gene: TRBV7-2
J gene: TRBJ1-5
clone size: few
D gene: TRBD1
CDR3 protein: CASSSQGAGQPQHF
CDR3 DNA: TGTGCCAGCAGCTCACAGGGGGCGGGTCAGCCCCAGCATTTT